This note documents a single T cell receptor (beta chain) sequence. Sequencing was done on patients that had shown CD8+CD57+ cell expansion by flow cytometry. Per the germline V gene, CDR1 is SNHLY and CDR2 is FYNNEI. V lost 9 bases and J 9 bases, leaving 6 bases between the germline ends. This CDR3 has 10 amino acids. The study profiled TCR beta VDJ and CDR3 using genomic DNA as template. MiXCR, applied by TCRdb to the reads, yields one record per CDR3 protein. The sample consists of roughly 180,000 distinct CDR3 sequences, about 44% of them appearing once. The data derive from a study of CD8+CD57+ T cells in acquired aplastic anemia.

This sequence was found in a human donor with aplastic anemia. Sequences were obtained from sorted CD4+, CD8+, or CD8+CD57+ T cells (not recorded which) from PBMCs. The chain carries TRBV2 and TRBJ1-6; D is undetermined. The CDR3 nucleotides are TGTGCCAGAATATTTTCACCCCTCCACTTT. Its translation is CARIFSPLHF.